This T cell receptor beta chain derives from a study of CD8 T cells in Susac syndrome. In blood CD8+ and CD4+ T cells, TCR beta underwent sequencing. Each Susac syndrome patient had definite or probable disease by recently defined criteria. Study-level points and caveats: The total CD8+ repertoires contained about 16 Susac-specific public clones, and the CD8+ TEMRA repertoires contained a few.

Note on this clonotype: Its cognate antigen is unknown.

Random hexamers were used to reverse transcribe an amount of roughly 0.45 to 1 ug RNA. The amplification used immunoSEQ multiplex PCR on TCR beta CDR3; it spanned 54 Vbeta and 13 Jbeta. TCRdb independently ran MiXCR on the immunoSEQ multiplex PCR reads; one entry per CDR3 protein. The sample records 50,000 to 55,000 distinct CDR3 sequences, 85% to 95% being singletons. The source is a human donor with Susac syndrome. The sequenced material came from CD8+ T cells from PBMCs.

The CDR3 loop reads CASSFGGTDGYTF. The DNA of the CDR3 is TGTGCCAGCAGTTTTGGGGGGACTGATGGCTACACCTTC. V usage is TRBV27 and J usage is TRBJ1-2, with a possible D match to TRBD1 (5 bases). The CDR3 loop spans 13 amino acids. The V end was cut by 3 bases, the J end by 6 bases, with 11 bases between. Germline loops: CDR1 MNHEY, CDR2 SMNVEV (reference sequence).